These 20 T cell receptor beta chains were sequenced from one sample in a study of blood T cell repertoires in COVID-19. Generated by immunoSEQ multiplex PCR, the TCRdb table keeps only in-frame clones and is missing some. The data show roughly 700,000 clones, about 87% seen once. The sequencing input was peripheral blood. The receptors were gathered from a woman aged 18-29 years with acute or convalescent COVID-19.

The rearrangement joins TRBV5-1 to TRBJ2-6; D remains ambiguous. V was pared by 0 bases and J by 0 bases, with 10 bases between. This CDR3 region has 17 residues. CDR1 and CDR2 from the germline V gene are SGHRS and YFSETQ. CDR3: CASSLVGRPSGANVLTF. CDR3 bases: TGCGCCAGCAGCTTGGTGGGCAGGCCCTCTGGGGCCAACGTCCTGACTTTC.

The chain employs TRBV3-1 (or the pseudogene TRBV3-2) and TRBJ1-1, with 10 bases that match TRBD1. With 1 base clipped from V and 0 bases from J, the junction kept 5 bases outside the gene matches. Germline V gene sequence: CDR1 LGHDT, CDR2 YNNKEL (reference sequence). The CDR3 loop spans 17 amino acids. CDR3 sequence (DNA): TGTGCCAGCAGCCAAGTCCCGGGACAGGGGATGAACACTGAAGCTTTCTTT. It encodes CASSQVPGQGMNTEAFF.

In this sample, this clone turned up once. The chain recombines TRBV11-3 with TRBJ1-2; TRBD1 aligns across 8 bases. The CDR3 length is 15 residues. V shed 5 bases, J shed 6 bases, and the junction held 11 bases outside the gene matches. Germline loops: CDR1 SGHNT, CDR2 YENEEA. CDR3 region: CASSPPLTGVDGYTF. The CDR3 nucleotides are TGTGCCAGCAGCCCACCCCTGACAGGGGTTGATGGCTACACCTTC.

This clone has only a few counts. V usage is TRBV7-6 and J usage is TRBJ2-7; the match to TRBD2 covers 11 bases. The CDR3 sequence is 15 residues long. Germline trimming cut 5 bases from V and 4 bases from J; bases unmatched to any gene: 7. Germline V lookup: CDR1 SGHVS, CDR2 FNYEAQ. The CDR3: CASSPISGGVYEQYF. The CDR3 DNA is TGTGCCAGCAGCCCAATTAGCGGGGGGGTGTACGAGCAGTACTTC.

The CDR3 sequence: CASSGDTSYEQYF. The CDR3 DNA sequence: TGTGCCAGCAGTGGAGACACCTCCTACGAGCAGTACTTC. The rearrangement uses TRBV2 and TRBJ2-7; D not resolved. From germline, CDR1 is SNHLY and CDR2 FYNNEI. The CDR3 runs 13 residues. Trimming pared 4 bases from V and 0 bases from J, leaving 7 bases between. The whole variable domain, filled in from reference TRBV2 and TRBJ2-7, reads EPEVTQTPSHQVTQMGQEVILRCVPISNHLYFYWYRQILGQKVEFLVSFYNNEISEKSEIFDDQFSVERPDGSNFTLKIRSTKLEDSAMYFCASSGDTSYEQYFGPGTRLTVT.

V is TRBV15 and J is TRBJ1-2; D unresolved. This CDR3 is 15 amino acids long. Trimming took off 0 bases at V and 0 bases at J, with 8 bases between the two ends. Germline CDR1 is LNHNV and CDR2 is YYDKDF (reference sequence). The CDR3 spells CATSRETPANYGYTF. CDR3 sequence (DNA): TGTGCCACCAGCAGAGAGACACCAGCTAACTATGGCTACACCTTC.

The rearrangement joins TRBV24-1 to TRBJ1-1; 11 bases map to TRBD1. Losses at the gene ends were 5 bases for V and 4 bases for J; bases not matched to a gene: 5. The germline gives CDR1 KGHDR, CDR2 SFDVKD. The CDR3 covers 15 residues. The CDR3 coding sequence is TGTGCCACCAGTGGTGGGGGACAGGGGGTCACTGAAGCTTTCTTT. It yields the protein CATSGGGQGVTEAFF.

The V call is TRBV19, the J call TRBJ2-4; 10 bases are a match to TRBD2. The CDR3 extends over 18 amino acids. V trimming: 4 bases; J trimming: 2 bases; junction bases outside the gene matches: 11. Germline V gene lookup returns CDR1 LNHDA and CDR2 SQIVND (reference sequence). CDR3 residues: CASSKGWLAGGPKNIQYF. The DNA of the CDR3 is TGTGCCAGTAGTAAGGGGTGGTTAGCGGGGGGACCCAAAAACATTCAGTACTTC.

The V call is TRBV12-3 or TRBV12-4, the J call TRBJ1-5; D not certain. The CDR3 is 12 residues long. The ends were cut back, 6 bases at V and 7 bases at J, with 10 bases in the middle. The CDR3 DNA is TGTGCCAGCAGCCGACCTAGCCAGCCCCAGCATTTT. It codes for CASSRPSQPQHF.

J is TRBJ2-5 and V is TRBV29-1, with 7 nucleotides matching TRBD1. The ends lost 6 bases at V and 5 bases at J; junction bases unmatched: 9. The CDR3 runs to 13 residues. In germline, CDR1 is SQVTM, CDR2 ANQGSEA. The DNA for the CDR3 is TGCAGCGTAACCCCTGACAGGGATGAGACCCAGTACTTC. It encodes CSVTPDRDETQYF.

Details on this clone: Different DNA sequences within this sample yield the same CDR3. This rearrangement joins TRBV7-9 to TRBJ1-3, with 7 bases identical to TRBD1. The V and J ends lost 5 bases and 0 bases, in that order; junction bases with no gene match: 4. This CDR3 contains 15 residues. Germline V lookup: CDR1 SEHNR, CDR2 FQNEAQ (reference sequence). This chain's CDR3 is CASSPGQHSGNTIYF. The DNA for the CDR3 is TGTGCCAGCAGCCCGGGACAGCACTCTGGAAACACCATATATTTT.

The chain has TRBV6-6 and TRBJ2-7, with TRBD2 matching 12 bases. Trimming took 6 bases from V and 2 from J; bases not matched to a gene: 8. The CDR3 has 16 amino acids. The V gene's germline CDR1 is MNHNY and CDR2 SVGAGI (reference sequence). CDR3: CASSPTSSGGAYEQYF. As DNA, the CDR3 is TGTGCCAGCAGCCCCACCTCTAGCGGGGGGGCCTACGAGCAGTACTTC.

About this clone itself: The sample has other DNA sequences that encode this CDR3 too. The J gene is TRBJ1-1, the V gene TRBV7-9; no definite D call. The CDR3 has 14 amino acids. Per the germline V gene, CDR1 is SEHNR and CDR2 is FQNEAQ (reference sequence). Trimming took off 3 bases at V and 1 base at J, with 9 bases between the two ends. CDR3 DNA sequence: TGTGCCAGCAGCTTTTTGTCCGGGAACACTGAAGCTTTCTTT. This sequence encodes CASSFLSGNTEAFF.

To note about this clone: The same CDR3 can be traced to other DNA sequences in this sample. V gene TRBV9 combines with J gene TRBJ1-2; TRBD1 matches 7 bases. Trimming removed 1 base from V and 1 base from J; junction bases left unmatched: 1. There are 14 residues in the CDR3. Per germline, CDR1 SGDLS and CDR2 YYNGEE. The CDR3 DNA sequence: TGTGCCAGCAGCGTATCAGGGGGTAACTATGGCTACACCTTC. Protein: CASSVSGGNYGYTF. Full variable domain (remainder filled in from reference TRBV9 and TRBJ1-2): DSGVTQTPKHLITATGQRVTLRCSPRSGDLSVYWYQQSLDQGLQFLIQYYNGEERAKGNILERFSAQQFPDLHSELNLSSLELGDSALYFCASSVSGGNYGYTFGSGTRLTVV.

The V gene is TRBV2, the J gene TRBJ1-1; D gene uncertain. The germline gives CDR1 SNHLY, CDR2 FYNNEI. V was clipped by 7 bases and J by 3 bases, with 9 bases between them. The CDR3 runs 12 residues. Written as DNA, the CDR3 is TGTGCCAGCACTCTAGAAGACACTGAAGCTTTCTTT. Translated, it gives CASTLEDTEAFF.

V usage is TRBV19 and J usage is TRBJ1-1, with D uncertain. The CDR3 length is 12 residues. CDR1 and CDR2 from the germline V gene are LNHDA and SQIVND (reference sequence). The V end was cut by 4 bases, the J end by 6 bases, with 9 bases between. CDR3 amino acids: CASSTRRAEAFF. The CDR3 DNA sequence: TGTGCCAGTAGTACCCGGAGGGCTGAAGCTTTCTTT.

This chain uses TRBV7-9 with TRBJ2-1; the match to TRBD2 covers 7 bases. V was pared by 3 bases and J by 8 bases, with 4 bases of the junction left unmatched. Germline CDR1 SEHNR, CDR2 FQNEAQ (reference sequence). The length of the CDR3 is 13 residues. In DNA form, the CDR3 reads TGTGCCAGCAGCTTCCCAAGCGGGGATGAGCAGTTCTTC. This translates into CASSFPSGDEQFF.

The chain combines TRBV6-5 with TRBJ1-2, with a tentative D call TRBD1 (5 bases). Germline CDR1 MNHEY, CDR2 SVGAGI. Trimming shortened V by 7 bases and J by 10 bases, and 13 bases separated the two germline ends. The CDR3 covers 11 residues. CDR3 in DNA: TGTGCCAGCAAGAAATCCAGGGACTACACCTTC. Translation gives CASKKSRDYTF.

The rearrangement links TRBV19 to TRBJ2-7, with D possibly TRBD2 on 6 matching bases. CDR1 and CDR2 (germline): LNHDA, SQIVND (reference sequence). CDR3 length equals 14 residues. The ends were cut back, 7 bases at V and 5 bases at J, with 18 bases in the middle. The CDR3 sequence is CASTAWWGDHEQYF. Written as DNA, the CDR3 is TGTGCCAGTACCGCCTGGTGGGGGGACCACGAGCAGTACTTC.

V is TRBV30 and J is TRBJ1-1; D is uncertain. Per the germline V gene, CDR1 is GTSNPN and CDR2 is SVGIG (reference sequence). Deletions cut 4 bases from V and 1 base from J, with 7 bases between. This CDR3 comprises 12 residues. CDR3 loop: CAWNPGNTEAFF. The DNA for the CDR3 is TGTGCCTGGAATCCAGGGAACACTGAAGCTTTCTTT.